This T cell receptor (beta chain) was retrieved from a study of blood T cell repertoires in COVID-19. Overall study: Samples representing acute and convalescent COVID-19 were sourced from the United States, Italy and Spain. PBMCs, B-cell-depleted T cells, or T cells were the source of the cDNA or gDNA that made up the material.

Original processing notes: How many nucleated cells were present was estimated from reference gene primer amplification. Some clones are missing from TCRdb's copy, which holds only in-frame ones; the method was immunoSEQ multiplex PCR. D and trimming were read from the DNA, whereas the V and J calls and clone size are those reported in that table. The data show more than 95,000 clones, more than 70% seen once. CDR1 KGHSH and CDR2 LQKENI come from the germline V gene. The CDR3 is 15 amino acids. V was cut by 2 bases and J by 7 bases, with 15 bases left in between. The receptor was isolated from a woman aged 55-69 years with acute or convalescent COVID-19. The chain employs TRBV18 and TRBJ2-4, with TRBD1 as a possible D gene (6 bases). What was sequenced was peripheral blood. This chain's CDR3 is CASSPNRAGGNIQYF. CDR3 in DNA: TGTGCCAGCTCACCAAACAGGGCAGGTGGGAACATTCAGTACTTC.